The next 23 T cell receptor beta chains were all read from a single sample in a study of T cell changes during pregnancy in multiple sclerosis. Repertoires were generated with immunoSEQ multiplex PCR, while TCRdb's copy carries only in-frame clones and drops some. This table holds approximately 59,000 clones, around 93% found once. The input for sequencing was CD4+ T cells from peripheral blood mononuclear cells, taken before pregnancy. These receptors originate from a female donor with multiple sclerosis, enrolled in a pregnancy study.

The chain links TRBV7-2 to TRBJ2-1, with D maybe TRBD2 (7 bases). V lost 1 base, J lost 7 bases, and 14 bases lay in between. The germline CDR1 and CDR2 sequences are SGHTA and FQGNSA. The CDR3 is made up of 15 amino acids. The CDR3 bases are TGTGCCAGCAGCTTAGGGTGGGGGGGGCAGAATGAGCAGTTCTTC. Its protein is CASSLGWGGQNEQFF.

DNA of the CDR3: TGCGCCAGCAGCCACCTCTTGGGGACAGGTTTGAACACTGAAGCTTTCTTT. It encodes CASSHLLGTGLNTEAFF. This chain joins TRBV4-1 and TRBJ1-1; 8 bases are shared with TRBD1. The CDR3 is made up of 17 amino acids. J gave up 0 bases and V 3 bases, and 9 bases lay outside the gene matches. The V gene's germline CDR1 is MGHRA and CDR2 YSYEKL.

DNA of the CDR3: TGTGCCACGAGGACTACCGGGGAGCTGTTTTTT. Translated: CATRTTGELFF. This sequence joins TRBV10-3 and TRBJ2-2; possibly TRBD2 for D (5 bases). Germline CDR1 is ENHRY and CDR2 is SYGVKD. The CDR3 contains 11 residues. V shed 10 bases and J shed 5 bases, with 8 bases lying between them.

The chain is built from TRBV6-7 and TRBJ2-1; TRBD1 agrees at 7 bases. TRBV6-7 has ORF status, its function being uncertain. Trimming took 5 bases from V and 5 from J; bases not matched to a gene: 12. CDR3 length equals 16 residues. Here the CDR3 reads CASSPNDRAGDNEQFF. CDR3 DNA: TGTGCCAGCAGTCCCAATGACAGGGCTGGTGACAATGAGCAGTTCTTC.

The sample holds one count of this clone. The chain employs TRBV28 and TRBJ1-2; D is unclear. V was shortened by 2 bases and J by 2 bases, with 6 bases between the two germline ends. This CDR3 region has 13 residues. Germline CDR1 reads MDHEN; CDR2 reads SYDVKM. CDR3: CASSLLRNYGYTF. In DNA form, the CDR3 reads TGTGCCAGCAGTTTACTACGGAACTATGGCTACACCTTC.

The CDR3 bases are TGTGCCAGCAGTTCTCCCCCCGGGACAGGGATGTCCTACGAGCAGTACTTC. Translated, it gives CASSSPPGTGMSYEQYF. The chain links TRBV28 to TRBJ2-7, with TRBD1 matching 9 bases. Germline-derived CDR1 and CDR2 are MDHEN and SYDVKM. The CDR3 runs to 17 residues. V gave up 4 bases and J gave up 1 base; unmatched junction bases: 11. The full variable domain, completed using reference TRBV28 and TRBJ2-7, is DVKVTQSSRYLVKRTGEKVFLECVQDMDHENMFWYRQDPGLGLRLIYFSYDVKMKEKGDIPEGYSVSREKKERFSLILESASTNQTSMYLCASSSPPGTGMSYEQYFGPGTRLTVT.

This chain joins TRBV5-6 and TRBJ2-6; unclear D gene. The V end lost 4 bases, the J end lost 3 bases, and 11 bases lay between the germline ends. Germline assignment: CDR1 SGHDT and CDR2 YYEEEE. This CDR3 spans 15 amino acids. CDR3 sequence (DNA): TGTGCCAGCAGCAAGACTGTAGTTGGGGCCAACGTCCTGACTTTC. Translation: CASSKTVVGANVLTF.

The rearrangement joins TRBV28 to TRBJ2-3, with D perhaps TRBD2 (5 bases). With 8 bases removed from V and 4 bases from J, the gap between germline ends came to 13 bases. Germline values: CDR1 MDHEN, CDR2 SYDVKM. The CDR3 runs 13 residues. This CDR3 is CASAGLNPDTQYF. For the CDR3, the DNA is TGTGCCAGCGCCGGACTGAACCCAGATACGCAGTATTTT.

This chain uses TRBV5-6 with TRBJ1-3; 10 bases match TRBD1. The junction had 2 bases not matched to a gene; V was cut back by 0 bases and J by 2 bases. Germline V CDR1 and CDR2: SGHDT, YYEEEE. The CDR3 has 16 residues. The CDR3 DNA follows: TGTGCCAGCAGCTTGGCCGGACAGGGGGCTGGAAACACCATATATTTT. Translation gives CASSLAGQGAGNTIYF. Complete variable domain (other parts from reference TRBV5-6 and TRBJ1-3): DAGVTQSPTHLIKTRGQQVTLRCSPKSGHDTVSWYQQALGQGPQFIFQYYEEEERQRGNFPDRFSGHQFPNYSSELNVNALLLGDSALYLCASSLAGQGAGNTIYFGEGSWLTVV.

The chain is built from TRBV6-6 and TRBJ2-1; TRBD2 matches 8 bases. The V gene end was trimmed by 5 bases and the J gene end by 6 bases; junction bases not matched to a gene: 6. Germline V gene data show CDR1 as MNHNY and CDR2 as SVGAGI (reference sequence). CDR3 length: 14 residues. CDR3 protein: CASSQIAGINEQFF. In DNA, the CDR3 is TGTGCCAGCAGTCAAATAGCGGGAATCAATGAGCAGTTCTTC.

For the CDR3, the DNA is TGTGCCAGCAAGAACAAGGGGACTAGCGGTTTTGTAGGTACGCAGTATTTT. As protein: CASKNKGTSGFVGTQYF. V gene TRBV2 combines with J gene TRBJ2-3; 11 bases map to TRBD2. Germline V CDR1 and CDR2: SNHLY, FYNNEI. V dropped 7 bases and J dropped 8; count of bases not matched to a gene: 17. This CDR3 has 17 amino acids.

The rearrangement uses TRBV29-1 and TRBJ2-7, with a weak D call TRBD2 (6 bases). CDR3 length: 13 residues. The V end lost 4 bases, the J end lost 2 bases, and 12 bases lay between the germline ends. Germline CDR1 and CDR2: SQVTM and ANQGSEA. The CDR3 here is CSVVAGQPYEQYF. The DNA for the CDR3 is TGCAGCGTTGTGGCGGGGCAACCCTACGAGCAGTACTTC.

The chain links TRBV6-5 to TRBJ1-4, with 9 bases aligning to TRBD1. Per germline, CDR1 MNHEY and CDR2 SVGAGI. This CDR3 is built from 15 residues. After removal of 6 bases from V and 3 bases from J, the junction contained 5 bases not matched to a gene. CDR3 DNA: TGTGCCAGCAGCCCGGGACAGGGACCTAATGAAAAACTGTTTTTT. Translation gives CASSPGQGPNEKLFF.

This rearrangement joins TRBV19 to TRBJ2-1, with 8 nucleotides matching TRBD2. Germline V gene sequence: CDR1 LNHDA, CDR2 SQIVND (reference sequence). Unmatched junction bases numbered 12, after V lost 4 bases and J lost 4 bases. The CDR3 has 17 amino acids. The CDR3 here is CASSNEIGLAGYNEQFF. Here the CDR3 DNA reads TGTGCCAGTAGTAACGAAATTGGATTAGCGGGATACAATGAGCAGTTCTTC.

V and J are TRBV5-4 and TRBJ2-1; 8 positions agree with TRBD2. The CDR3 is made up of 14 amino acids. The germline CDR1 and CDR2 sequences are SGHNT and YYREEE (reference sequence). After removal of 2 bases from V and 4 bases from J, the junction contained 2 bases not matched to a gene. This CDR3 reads CASSLREGYNEQFF. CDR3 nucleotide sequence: TGTGCCAGCAGCTTACGGGAGGGATACAATGAGCAGTTCTTC.

The CDR3 DNA reads TGTGCCAGCAGCTCCCGACTAGCGTCTTACAATGAGCAGTTCTTC. It specifies CASSSRLASYNEQFF. The gene calls are TRBV7-9 and TRBJ2-1; TRBD2 agrees at 8 bases. This CDR3 comprises 15 residues. Germline CDR1 and CDR2: SEHNR and FQNEAQ (reference sequence). The V gene end was trimmed by 4 bases and the J gene end by 4 bases; junction bases not matched to a gene: 6. The full variable domain, completed using reference TRBV7-9 and TRBJ2-1, is DTGVSQNPRHKITKRGQNVTFRCDPISEHNRLYWYRQTLGQGPEFLTYFQNEAQLEKSRLLSDRFSAERPKGSFSTLEIQRTEQGDSAMYLCASSSRLASYNEQFFGPGTRLTVL.

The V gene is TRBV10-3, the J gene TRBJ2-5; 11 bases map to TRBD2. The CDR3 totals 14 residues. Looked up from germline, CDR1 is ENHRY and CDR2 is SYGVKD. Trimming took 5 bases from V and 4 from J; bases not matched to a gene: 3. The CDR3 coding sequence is TGTGCCATCAGTCCGCTAGCGGGAGGAGAGACCCAGTACTTC. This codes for CAISPLAGGETQYF.

This chain's CDR3 is CASSPRTGDYNEQFF. In DNA, the CDR3 is TGTGCCAGCTCACCTCGGACAGGGGACTACAATGAGCAGTTCTTC. The genes are TRBV18 and TRBJ2-1, with 9 bases that match TRBD1. Germline CDR1 reads KGHSH; CDR2 reads LQKENI. CDR3 length: 15 amino acids. The V and J ends lost 3 bases and 3 bases, in that order; junction bases with no gene match: 3.

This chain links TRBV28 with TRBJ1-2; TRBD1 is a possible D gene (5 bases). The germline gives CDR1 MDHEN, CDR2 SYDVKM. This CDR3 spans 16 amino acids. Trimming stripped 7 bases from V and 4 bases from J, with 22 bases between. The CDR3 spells CASKDMTGGRTYGYTF. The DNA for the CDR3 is TGTGCCAGCAAAGATATGACGGGGGGACGGACCTATGGCTACACCTTC.

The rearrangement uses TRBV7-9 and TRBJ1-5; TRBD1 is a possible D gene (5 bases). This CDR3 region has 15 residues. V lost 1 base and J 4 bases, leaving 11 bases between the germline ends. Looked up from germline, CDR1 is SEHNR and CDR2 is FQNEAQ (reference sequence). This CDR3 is CASSLVQGGNQPQHF. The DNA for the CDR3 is TGTGCCAGCAGCTTAGTGCAGGGTGGAAATCAGCCCCAGCATTTT.

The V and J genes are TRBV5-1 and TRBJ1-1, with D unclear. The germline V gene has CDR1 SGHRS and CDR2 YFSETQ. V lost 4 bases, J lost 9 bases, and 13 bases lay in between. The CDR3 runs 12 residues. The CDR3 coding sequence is TGCGCCAGCAGCGACGGACGGGGTAAAGCTTTCTTT. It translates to CASSDGRGKAFF. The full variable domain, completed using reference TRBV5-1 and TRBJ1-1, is KAGVTQTPRYLIKTRGQQVTLSCSPISGHRSVSWYQQTPGQGLQFLFEYFSETQRNKGNFPGRFSGRQFSNSRSEMNVSTLELGDSALYLCASSDGRGKAFFGQGTRLTVV.

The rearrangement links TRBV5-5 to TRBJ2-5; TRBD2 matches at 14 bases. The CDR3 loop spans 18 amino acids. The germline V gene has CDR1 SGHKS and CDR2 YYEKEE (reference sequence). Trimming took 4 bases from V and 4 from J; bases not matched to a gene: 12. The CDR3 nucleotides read TGTGCCAGCAGCCAGGGACTAGCGGGAGAAGGGGTGTTAGAGACCCAGTACTTC. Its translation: CASSQGLAGEGVLETQYF.

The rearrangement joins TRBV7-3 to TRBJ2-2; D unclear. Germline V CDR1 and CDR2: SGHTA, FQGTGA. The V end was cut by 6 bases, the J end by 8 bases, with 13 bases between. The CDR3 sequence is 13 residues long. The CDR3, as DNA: TGTGCCAGCAGTTCCCCGGGTCGGGGGGAGCTGTTTTTT. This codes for CASSSPGRGELFF.